This TCR beta chain appears in the sequencing data of a study of identical twins listed by TCRdb under 2016. Describing the broader study: The study deep-sequenced TCR alpha and beta repertoires from monozygotic twins, unrelated adults of various ages and cord blood to test whether fetal clonotypes persist. To rule out contamination, the twin experiments were replicated at different times with different library preparation protocols.

The library came from 5' RACE. Sequencing relied on an Illumina HiSeq 2000. Template switching added a universal primer binding site, and the final cDNA carried a unique molecular identifier that allowed TCR cDNA molecules to be counted accurately. Specific primers in the conserved constant-segment region were used to synthesize first-strand cDNA for the TCR alpha and beta chains. Each cDNA library was double barcoded, with a SMART-Mk sample barcode plus Illumina barcodes, to control for contamination. TruSeq adapter sequences along with Illumina sample barcodes were introduced in two successive PCR steps. TCR alpha and beta cDNA libraries were sequenced on the Illumina HiSeq platform with custom primers. As for the original processing: MiGEC was used to process raw reads and extract unique molecular identifiers, and MiXCR was used to find CDR3 positions. Recombination models were inferred per individual with the repgenHMM and IGoR tools using an EM algorithm. Shared clonotype analysis was performed with the tcR package in R, normalizing sharing by the product of cloneset sizes. Out-of-frame nonproductive sequences were analyzed to study raw recombination free of thymic and clonal selection effects. The raw public data were reprocessed by TCRdb itself: fastp quality trimming at Q25, MiXCR clonotype calling, in-frame beta chains only. Every distinct CDR3 protein forms one entry, paired with its most common genes and DNA. Here the V and J calls rest on TCRdb's processing, not on the authors' analysis. The sample table lists 1.5 million to 2 million distinct CDR3 sequences, more than 30% of them with a count of one. The ten largest clones capture around 0.25% of the sample.

Only healthy Caucasian donors were included. The paper's findings and limits, for the study overall: Conclusions relied on cross-sectional statistical analysis, since the same donors could not be followed over many years. Fewer insertions were carried by abundant cord blood beta clonotypes, a similar but weaker trend appeared in young adult naive repertoires, and no such trend appeared in memory repertoires. In beta out-of-frame sequences, excess twin sharing was weaker, because having fewer shared sequences lowered the signal-to-noise ratio. Zero-insertion analyses could be partly confounded by invariant T cells such as MAIT and iNKT, although diverse VJ usage argued against such confounding for most clonotypes. Compared with coincidental sharing between unrelated individuals, out-of-frame TCR alpha sequences shared between twins had an excess of sequences with low generation probability. Out-of-frame TCR alpha sharing in monozygotic twins was systematically underestimated by recombination models, whereas sharing between unrelated individuals was in agreement with the recombination models.

Concerning this clonotype: Its binding antigen is unknown. No base quality values were provided; no much bigger clone lies one nucleotide off.

Sequenced: cord blood. The sequence was obtained from a newborn girl in good health.

CDR3 region: CASRRGFNQPQHF. In nucleotide form, the sequence is TGTGCCAGCCGGAGGGGTTTCAATCAGCCCCAGCATTTT. The chain employs TRBV6-5 and TRBJ1-5, with TRBD1 tentatively as D gene (5 bases match). Including cysteine and phenylalanine, the CDR3 has 13 amino acids. CDR3 DNA only is kept here, 39 bases in frame from base 1. V loses 8 bases, J loses 3 bases, and the germline ends lie 11 bases apart. Taken from the germline V gene, the CDR1 and CDR2 loops are MNHEY and SVGAGI.